The present TCR beta chain was sequenced within a study of T cell responses to AZD1222 COVID-19 vaccine. Points from the study as a whole: The donor group comprised mostly white British people and more females; the analysis possibly underestimated clonal diversity.

Details on this clone: Antigen: not known.

The CDR3 covers 13 residues. V lost 3 bases and J lost 0, with 2 bases in between. The germline V gene has CDR1 SGHVS and CDR2 FQNEAQ. Libraries were prepared by immunoSEQ multiplex PCR; TCRdb keeps only in-frame clonotypes and omits some of them. This sample has fewer than 100,000 clones, with 70% to 90% found just once. This TCR derives from an adult in good health. This material consisted of peripheral blood, taken on day 0 of AZD1222 vaccination. V usage is TRBV7-8 and J usage is TRBJ1-4; D call uncertain. CDR3 sequence reads: CASSFATNEKLFF. The CDR3, as DNA: TGTGCCAGCAGCTTCGCAACTAATGAAAAACTGTTTTTT.